The 13 T cell receptor beta chains presented below share a single source sample, sequenced in a study of T cell changes during pregnancy in multiple sclerosis. Data came from immunoSEQ multiplex PCR; TCRdb stores just in-frame clones and leaves some out. The sample consists of around 110,000 clones, roughly nine tenths of them appearing once. The sample was peripheral blood, taken before pregnancy. Source of these receptors: a female donor with multiple sclerosis, enrolled in a pregnancy study.

This chain uses TRBV27 with TRBJ2-3; 7 bases are a match to TRBD2. This CDR3 has 19 amino acids. The V gene end was trimmed by 5 bases and the J gene end by 0 bases; junction bases not matched to a gene: 17. The germline gives CDR1 MNHEY, CDR2 SMNVEV (reference sequence). CDR3 coding DNA: TGTGCCAGCAGTCCCTACTCGACCCCTTTTAGCGGGAGCACAGATACGCAGTATTTT. Its translation is CASSPYSTPFSGSTDTQYF.

CDR3 nucleotides: TGCGCCAGCAGCCAAACGGGACAGGGTAAGGCTTTCTTT. This sequence encodes CASSQTGQGKAFF. The chain is built from TRBV4-1 and TRBJ1-1, with 9 bases fitting TRBD1. Germline CDR1 MGHRA, CDR2 YSYEKL. This CDR3 contains 13 residues. The junction had 6 bases not matched to a gene; V was cut back by 2 bases and J by 11 bases.

The V and J genes are TRBV19 and TRBJ2-7, with D possibly being TRBD1 (6 bases). The length of the CDR3 is 15 residues. Trimming cost V 3 bases and J 1 base, with 13 bases left between them. Germline V gene lookup returns CDR1 LNHDA and CDR2 SQIVND (reference sequence). Here the CDR3 reads CASSITAGVSYEQYF. The CDR3, as DNA: TGTGCCAGTAGTATCACGGCAGGGGTTTCCTACGAGCAGTACTTC. Drawing the rest from reference TRBV19 and TRBJ2-7, the complete variable domain is DGGITQSPKYLFRKEGQNVTLSCEQNLNHDAMYWYRQDPGQGLRLIYYSQIVNDFQKGDIAEGYSVSREKKESFPLTVTSAQKNPTAFYLCASSITAGVSYEQYFGPGTRLTVT.

The J gene is TRBJ2-2, the V gene TRBV19; 8 bases fit TRBD1. This CDR3 is 15 amino acids long. Germline-derived CDR1 and CDR2 are LNHDA and SQIVND (reference sequence). V gave up 4 bases and J gave up 4 bases; unmatched junction bases: 5. CDR3 residues: CASSKQGAFTGELFF. The DNA for the CDR3 is TGTGCCAGTAGTAAGCAGGGGGCATTCACCGGGGAGCTGTTTTTT.

V usage is TRBV27 and J usage is TRBJ2-5; D is ambiguous. V was clipped by 0 bases and J by 5 bases, with 10 bases between them. CDR3 length: 14 residues. Germline CDR1 reads MNHEY; CDR2 reads SMNVEV (reference sequence). The DNA for the CDR3 is TGTGCCAGCAGTTTATCAAACCGGGTGGAGACCCAGTACTTC. This encodes CASSLSNRVETQYF.

The CDR3 region has the DNA TGTGCCAGCAGCCTCCGGGATTGGTACAATGAGCAGTTCTTC. Encoded protein: CASSLRDWYNEQFF. The chain has TRBV11-1 and TRBJ2-1; perhaps TRBD2 as D (5 bases). With 5 bases removed from V and 4 bases from J, the gap between germline ends came to 12 bases. Germline V gene data show CDR1 as SGHAT and CDR2 as FQDESV (reference sequence). The CDR3 is 14 amino acids.

This clone was detected only a few times. J is TRBJ1-1 and V is TRBV5-1, with TRBD1 identical over 9 bases. Germline V gene sequence: CDR1 SGHRS, CDR2 YFSETQ. The V gene end was trimmed by 6 bases and the J gene end by 1 base; junction bases not matched to a gene: 4. The CDR3 has 14 amino acids. The CDR3 region is CASTWDRANTEAFF. The CDR3, as DNA: TGCGCCAGCACCTGGGACAGGGCGAACACTGAAGCTTTCTTT.

The chain employs TRBV6-5 and TRBJ1-6; 9 bases fit TRBD1. The germline V gene encodes CDR1 MNHEY and CDR2 SVGAGI. The CDR3 is 14 amino acids. V dropped 4 bases and J dropped 10; count of bases not matched to a gene: 5. This CDR3 is CASSSPGQGSPLHF. The CDR3 DNA is TGTGCCAGCAGTTCCCCCGGACAGGGGTCACCCCTCCACTTT.

The genes are TRBV7-8 and TRBJ1-1; no reliable D call. CDR1 SGHVS and CDR2 FQNEAQ come from the germline V gene. V lost 0 bases and J 0 bases, leaving 17 bases between the germline ends. The CDR3 spans 18 residues. The CDR3 DNA follows: TGTGCCAGCAGCTTAGCCCCCCCCTTTGGACTGATGAACACTGAAGCTTTCTTT. It encodes CASSLAPPFGLMNTEAFF.

This sequence joins TRBV7-9 and TRBJ2-2; 7 positions match TRBD1. Germline loops: CDR1 SEHNR, CDR2 FQNEAQ (reference sequence). J gave up 6 bases and V 4 bases, and 11 bases lay outside the gene matches. The CDR3 is 16 amino acids. CDR3 DNA sequence: TGTGCCAGCAGCTCCACAGGGGACAGATCGGCCGGGGAGCTGTTTTTT. It translates to CASSSTGDRSAGELFF.

With respect to this clone: The sample carries other DNA sequences with the same CDR3. The rearrangement links TRBV7-9 to TRBJ2-1; 8 nucleotides align to TRBD1. The CDR3 spans 15 residues. Looked up from germline, CDR1 is SEHNR and CDR2 is FQNEAQ (reference sequence). The ends lost 4 bases at V and 0 bases at J; junction bases unmatched: 2. CDR3 amino acids: CASSSTGGSYNEQFF. Written as DNA, the CDR3 is TGTGCCAGCAGCTCTACAGGGGGCTCCTACAATGAGCAGTTCTTC.

The chain joins TRBV29-1 to TRBJ1-3; 8 nucleotides agree with TRBD1. This CDR3 has 14 amino acids. J was trimmed by 3 bases and V by 6 bases; bases with no gene match: 7. The germline gives CDR1 SQVTM, CDR2 ANQGSEA. DNA of the CDR3: TGCAGCGTGGCCGGGACAGGTTATGGAAACACCATATATTTT. This codes for CSVAGTGYGNTIYF.

The genes are TRBV14 and TRBJ2-2; no clear D gene. The CDR3 is 13 residues long. The V gene's germline CDR1 is SGHDN and CDR2 FVKESK. Trimming took off 3 bases at V and 6 bases at J, with 8 bases between the two ends. The CDR3 nucleotides read TGTGCCAGCAGCCACCCGGGTCCCGGGGAGCTGTTTTTT. It encodes CASSHPGPGELFF.